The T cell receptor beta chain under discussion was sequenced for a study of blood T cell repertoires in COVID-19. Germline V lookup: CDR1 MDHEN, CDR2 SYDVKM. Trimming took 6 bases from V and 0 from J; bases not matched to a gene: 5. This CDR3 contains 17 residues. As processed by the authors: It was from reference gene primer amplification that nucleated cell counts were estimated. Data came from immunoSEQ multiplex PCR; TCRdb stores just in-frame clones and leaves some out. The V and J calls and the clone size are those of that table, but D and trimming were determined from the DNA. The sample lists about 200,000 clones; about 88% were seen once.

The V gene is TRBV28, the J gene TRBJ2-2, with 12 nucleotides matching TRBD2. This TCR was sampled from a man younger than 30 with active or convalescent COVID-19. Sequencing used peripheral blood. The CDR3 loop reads CASSSLAGGANTGELFF. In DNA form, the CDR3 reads TGTGCCAGCAGCAGCCTAGCGGGGGGGGCGAACACCGGGGAGCTGTTTTTT.